These 20 T cell receptor beta chains came from one sample sequenced in a study of response to subunit inactivated influenza vaccine. TCRdb fed the RT-PCR reads into MiXCR, producing one record per CDR3 protein. The table lists about 700,000 distinct CDR3 sequences, 11% to 15% of them singletons. The material was PBMCs from blood, obtained 14 days before vaccination. The receptors stem from a man aged 45-60 years who received an inactivated influenza vaccine.

The chain joins TRBV4-3 to TRBJ1-6, with TRBD1 as a possible D gene (6 bases). The V and J ends lost 1 base and 7 bases respectively, with 11 bases between them. This CDR3 is 15 amino acids long. Germline CDR1 and CDR2: LGHNA and YSLEER. The CDR3 DNA is TGCGCCAGCAGCCAAGTTGCAGGGGCAAATTCACCCCTCCACTTT. This encodes CASSQVAGANSPLHF.

This clonotype was seen a few times. The chain joins TRBV20-1 to TRBJ2-7; D remains unclear. V was cut by 6 bases and J by 3 bases, with 9 bases left in between. The CDR3 runs 11 residues. Germline loops: CDR1 DFQATT, CDR2 SNEGSKA (reference sequence). The CDR3 DNA reads as TGCAGTGCCAGCTCCTACTACGAGCAGTACTTC. Translating gives CSASSYYEQYF.

This clonotype was seen only a few times. This chain uses TRBV7-9 with TRBJ1-2; TRBD1 might be the D (6 bases). This CDR3 region has 14 residues. V was cut by 5 bases and J by 7 bases, with 17 bases left in between. CDR1 and CDR2 (germline): SEHNR, FQNEAQ (reference sequence). The CDR3: CASSVRDTAFGYTF. The CDR3 DNA reads as TGTGCCAGCAGCGTCCGGGACACTGCTTTTGGCTACACCTTC.

This clonotype was observed a handful of times. The V call is TRBV7-9, the J call TRBJ1-2; 7 nucleotides match TRBD1. Germline assignment: CDR1 SEHNR and CDR2 FQNEAQ (reference sequence). Trimming cost V 5 bases and J 2 bases; bases outside gene matches: 5. The CDR3 is 14 amino acids. The CDR3 region is CASSQTGPNYGYTF. DNA for the CDR3: TGTGCCAGCAGCCAGACAGGGCCCAACTATGGCTACACCTTC.

The V call is TRBV2, the J call TRBJ2-7; the match to TRBD2 covers 10 bases. The CDR3 has 13 amino acids. Looked up from germline, CDR1 is SNHLY and CDR2 is FYNNEI. V was pared by 6 bases and J by 5 bases, with 4 bases of the junction left unmatched. Here the CDR3 DNA reads TGTGCCAGCAGGATCGGACTAGCGGACGAGCAGTACTTC. Translated, it gives CASRIGLADEQYF.

This clonotype was counted only a few times. The chain couples TRBV20-1 to TRBJ2-3; D remains unclear. Per germline, CDR1 DFQATT and CDR2 SNEGSKA (reference sequence). This CDR3 comprises 11 residues. The V end was cut by 5 bases, the J end by 6 bases, with 9 bases between. The CDR3 loop reads CSADIPDTQYF. The DNA of the CDR3 is TGCAGTGCTGACATACCCGATACGCAGTATTTT.

The chain combines TRBV5-1 with TRBJ2-1, with a tentative D call TRBD1 (6 bases). With 0 bases removed from V and 4 bases from J, the gap between germline ends came to 11 bases. The CDR3 runs to 15 residues. From germline, CDR1 is SGHRS and CDR2 YFSETQ. The CDR3 region has the DNA TGCGCCAGCAGCTTGGAGACAGGTATTTACAATGAGCAGTTCTTC. Protein sequence: CASSLETGIYNEQFF.

This clonotype was observed at least ten times. This rearrangement joins TRBV6-2 or TRBV6-3 to TRBJ2-7; 7 nucleotides match TRBD2. This CDR3 contains 13 residues. V shed 6 bases and J 1 base; nucleotides not matched to a gene: 3. The germline V gene has CDR1 MNHEY and CDR2 SVGEGT. CDR3 sequence reads: CASSWTSSYEQYF. The CDR3 DNA follows: TGTGCCAGCAGCTGGACTAGTTCCTACGAGCAGTACTTC.

The V and J genes are TRBV6-1 and TRBJ1-1, with D possibly matching TRBD1 (6 bases). The germline CDR1 and CDR2 sequences are MNHNS and SASEGT. The CDR3 length is 15 residues. V dropped 6 bases and J dropped 1 base, with 15 bases sitting between them. In DNA, the CDR3 is TGTGCCAGCAGCGAACAACAGGGAAAGAACACTGAAGCTTTCTTT. Encoded protein: CASSEQQGKNTEAFF.

This clonotype came up a few times. The V gene is TRBV29-1, the J gene TRBJ2-3; D may be TRBD2 (5 bases). V was shortened by 4 bases and J by 2 bases, with 7 bases between the two germline ends. CDR3 length: 12 amino acids. The germline V gene has CDR1 SQVTM and CDR2 ANQGSEA. CDR3 region: CSVGLSTDTQYF. In DNA, the CDR3 is TGCAGCGTTGGACTATCCACAGATACGCAGTATTTT.

This clonotype was seen more than once but under ten times. For the CDR3, the DNA is TGCGCCAGCAGCTTGGTAGCGGGAGGGCCTGGTGAGCAGTTCTTC. Its protein product is CASSLVAGGPGEQFF. The chain joins TRBV5-1 to TRBJ2-1, with 11 bases matching TRBD2. Germline V gene lookup returns CDR1 SGHRS and CDR2 YFSETQ. There are 15 residues in the CDR3. With 0 bases clipped from V and 9 bases from J, the junction kept 5 bases outside the gene matches.

The J gene is TRBJ2-1, the V gene TRBV30; D may correspond to TRBD1 or TRBD2 (5 bases each). Trimming stripped 0 bases from V and 0 bases from J, with 9 bases between. Per germline, CDR1 GTSNPN and CDR2 SVGIG (reference sequence). CDR3 length: 15 residues. CDR3 coding DNA: TGTGCCTGGAGTGTGATGGGACCCTCCTACAATGAGCAGTTCTTC. It is translated as CAWSVMGPSYNEQFF.

This clonotype appeared a few times. The chain uses TRBV24-1 and TRBJ2-5; D not certain. Trimming took 2 bases from V and 4 from J, leaving 7 bases between them. CDR1 and CDR2 (germline): KGHDR, SFDVKD. This CDR3 is 13 amino acids long. CDR3 loop: CATSDSLVETQYF. CDR3 nucleotide sequence: TGTGCCACCAGTGATTCCCTGGTAGAGACCCAGTACTTC.

The table lists this clonotype with a few counts. The V call is TRBV12-3 or TRBV12-4, the J call TRBJ1-1; TRBD1 is a possible D gene (5 bases). The V end was cut by 6 bases, the J end by 5 bases, with 19 bases between. The CDR3 loop spans 15 amino acids. The CDR3 protein is CASSPPGGGWTEAFF. The CDR3 bases are TGTGCCAGCAGCCCACCCGGGGGGGGGTGGACTGAAGCTTTCTTT.

This clonotype has more than one count but fewer than ten. The rearrangement joins TRBV7-2 to TRBJ2-5; the match to TRBD2 covers 8 bases. The germline V gene encodes CDR1 SGHTA and CDR2 FQGNSA. The CDR3 consists of 15 residues. Unmatched junction bases numbered 5, after V lost 2 bases and J lost 3 bases. CDR3 in DNA: TGTGCCAGCAGCTTATCAGCGGGGGCGGAAGAGACCCAGTACTTC. Protein sequence: CASSLSAGAEETQYF.

Note on this clonotype: The junction does not match germline at one end; this may be a read error. The chain has TRBV7-9 and TRBJ2-4; perhaps TRBD1 as D (6 bases). Looked up from germline, CDR1 is SEHNR and CDR2 is FQNEAQ (reference sequence). There are 12 residues in the CDR3. The CDR3 coding sequence is TGTGCCAGCAGCCCCCGCCGGGACATCCAGTACTTC. It is translated as CASSPRRDIQYF.

There are a few counts of this clonotype. In DNA, the CDR3 is TGTGCCAGCTCACCGGGGACAACAGGGAACCTGTTTTTT. This encodes CASSPGTTGNLFF. The chain combines TRBV18 with TRBJ1-4; D possibly corresponds to TRBD1 (6 bases). Germline loops: CDR1 KGHSH, CDR2 LQKENI. V lost 3 bases, J lost 14 bases, and 16 bases lay in between. CDR3 size: 13 residues.

This clonotype was seen more than once but under ten times. V and J are TRBV6-2 or TRBV6-3 and TRBJ2-4; 8 bases agree with TRBD1. The germline V gene has CDR1 MNHEY and CDR2 SVGEGT. V dropped 4 bases and J dropped 4; count of bases not matched to a gene: 3. CDR3 size: 14 residues. In DNA, the CDR3 is TGTGCCAGCAGTTGGGGGACAGGAAAAAACATTCAGTACTTC. Its protein is CASSWGTGKNIQYF.

The chain is built from TRBV5-1 and TRBJ2-7; 10 nucleotides match TRBD1. V trimming: 4 bases; J trimming: 5 bases; junction bases outside the gene matches: 9. This CDR3 is 15 amino acids long. Looked up from germline, CDR1 is SGHRS and CDR2 is YFSETQ. CDR3 sequence reads: CASSPGGQGVDEQYF. In DNA form, the CDR3 reads TGCGCCAGCAGCCCAGGAGGACAGGGGGTAGACGAGCAGTACTTC.

This clonotype was found a few times. The chain links TRBV18 to TRBJ2-6; D gene uncertain. Looked up from germline, CDR1 is KGHSH and CDR2 is LQKENI. The CDR3 runs to 17 residues. V lost 2 bases and J 0 bases, leaving 11 bases between the germline ends. The CDR3 is CASSPNEGLSGANVLTF. CDR3 nucleotides: TGTGCCAGCTCACCAAATGAAGGGCTCTCTGGGGCCAACGTCCTGACTTTC.